This T cell receptor beta chain was sequenced in a study of T cell responses to AZD1222 COVID-19 vaccine. General study results and limits: Following two doses of AZD1222, Spike-specific TCR breadth and depth rose. Donor demographics were predominantly white British with a female majority; clonal diversity may be underestimated. Baseline antibody screening turned up just a handful of seropositive AZD1222 recipients.

For this clone: What it binds is not known.

The CDR3 has 17 residues. Germline V lookup: CDR1 ENHRY, CDR2 SYGVKD. V lost 4 bases, J lost 7 bases, and 22 bases lay in between. Repertoires were generated with immunoSEQ multiplex PCR, while TCRdb's copy carries only in-frame clones and drops some. The sample holds around 120,000 clones, approximately 90% seen once. V gene TRBV10-3 combines with J gene TRBJ1-4; no clear D gene. Sample: peripheral blood, taken on day 0 of AZD1222 vaccination. This TCR derives from an adult in good health. The CDR3 bases are TGTGCCATCAGTGTAGAGGCAGGCGCCTCGATGGGTGAAAAACTGTTTTTT. Amino acid sequence: CAISVEAGASMGEKLFF.